This TCR beta chain was captured in a study of cytomegalovirus exposure and HLA in healthy donors. This clone was detected only a few times. No antigen is known for it. Within the sample, other DNA sequences also encode this same CDR3. The CDR3 spans 14 residues. Germline CDR1 MNHNY, CDR2 SVGAGI (reference sequence). V dropped 2 bases and J dropped 4 bases, with 9 bases sitting between them. Study-level findings and limits: Researchers catalogued some 160 TCR beta chains as cytomegalovirus-associated. Association of under 20,000 TCR beta sequences with HLA alleles was found at 0.05 false discovery rate in a later analysis. The likely origin of a cluster of highly shared sequence variants was a sequencing artifact.

The PCR used 60 Vbeta and 13 Jbeta primers. Clones were read by immunoSEQ multiplex PCR, and TCRdb kept only the in-frame ones, dropping some. The sample consists of over 130,000 clones, about 80% of them appearing once. The clonotype was recovered from a man between 25 and 39 years old in good health and CMV-seropositive. The V and J genes are TRBV6-6 and TRBJ1-5; no reliable D call. The sequencing sample was made of PBMCs. CDR3 nucleotide sequence: TGTGCCAGCAGTTACGGGCGAGTTAATCAGCCCCAGCATTTT. It translates to CASSYGRVNQPQHF.